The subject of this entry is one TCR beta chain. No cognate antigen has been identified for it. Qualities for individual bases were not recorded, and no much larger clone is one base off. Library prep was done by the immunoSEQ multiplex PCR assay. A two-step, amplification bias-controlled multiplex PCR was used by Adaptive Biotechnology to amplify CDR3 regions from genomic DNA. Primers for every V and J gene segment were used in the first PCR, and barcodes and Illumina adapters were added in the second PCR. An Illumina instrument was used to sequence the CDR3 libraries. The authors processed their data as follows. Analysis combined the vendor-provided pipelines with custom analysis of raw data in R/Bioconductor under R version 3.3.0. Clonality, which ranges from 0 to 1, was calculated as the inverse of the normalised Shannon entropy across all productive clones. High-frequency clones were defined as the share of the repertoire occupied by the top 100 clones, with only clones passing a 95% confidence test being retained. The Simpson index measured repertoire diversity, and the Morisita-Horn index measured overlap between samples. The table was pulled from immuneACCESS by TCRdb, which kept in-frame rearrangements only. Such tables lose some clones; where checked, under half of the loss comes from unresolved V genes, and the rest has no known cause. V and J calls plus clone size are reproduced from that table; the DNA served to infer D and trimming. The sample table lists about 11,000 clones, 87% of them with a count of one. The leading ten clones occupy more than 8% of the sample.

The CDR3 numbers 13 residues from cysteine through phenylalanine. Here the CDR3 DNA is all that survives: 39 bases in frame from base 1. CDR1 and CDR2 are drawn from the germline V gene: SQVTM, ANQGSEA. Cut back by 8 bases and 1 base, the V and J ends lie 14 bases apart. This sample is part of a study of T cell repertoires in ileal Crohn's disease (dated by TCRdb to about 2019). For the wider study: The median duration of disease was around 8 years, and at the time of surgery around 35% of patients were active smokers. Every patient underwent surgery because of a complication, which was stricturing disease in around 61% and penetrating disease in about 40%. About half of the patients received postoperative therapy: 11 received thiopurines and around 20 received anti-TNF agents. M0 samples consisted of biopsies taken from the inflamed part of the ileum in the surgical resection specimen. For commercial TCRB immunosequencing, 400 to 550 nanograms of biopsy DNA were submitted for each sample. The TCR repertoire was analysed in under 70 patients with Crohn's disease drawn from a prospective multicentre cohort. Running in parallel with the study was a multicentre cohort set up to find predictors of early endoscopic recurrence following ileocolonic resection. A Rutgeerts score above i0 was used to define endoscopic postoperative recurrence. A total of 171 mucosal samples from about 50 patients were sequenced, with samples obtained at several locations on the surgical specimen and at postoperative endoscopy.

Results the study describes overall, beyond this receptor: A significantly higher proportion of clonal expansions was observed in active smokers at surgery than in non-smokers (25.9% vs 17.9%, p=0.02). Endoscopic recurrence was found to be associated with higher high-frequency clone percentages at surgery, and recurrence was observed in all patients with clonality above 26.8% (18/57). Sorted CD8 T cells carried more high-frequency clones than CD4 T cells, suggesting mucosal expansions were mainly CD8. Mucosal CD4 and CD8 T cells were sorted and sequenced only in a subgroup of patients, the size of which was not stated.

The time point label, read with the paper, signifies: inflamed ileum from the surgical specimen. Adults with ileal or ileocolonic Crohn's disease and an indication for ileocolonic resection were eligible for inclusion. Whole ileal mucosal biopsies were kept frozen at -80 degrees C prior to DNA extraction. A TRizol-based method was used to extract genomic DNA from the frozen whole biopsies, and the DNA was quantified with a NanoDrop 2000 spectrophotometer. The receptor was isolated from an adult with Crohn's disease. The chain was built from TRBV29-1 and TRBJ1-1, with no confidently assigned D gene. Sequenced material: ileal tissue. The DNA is TGCAGCTCATATCGAGGATCGAACACTGAAGCTTTCTTT. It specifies CSSYRGSNTEAFF.